The 17 T cell receptor beta chains below come from one sample, sequenced in a study of blood T cell repertoires in COVID-19. Produced via immunoSEQ multiplex PCR; TCRdb's table is partial and in-frame only. The sample lists some 150,000 clones; 84% were seen once. Sequencing was performed on peripheral blood. The receptors come from a human donor in a cohort sampled during active COVID-19.

This chain links TRBV5-6 with TRBJ2-2; 8 positions match TRBD2. CDR1 is SGHDT and CDR2 is YYEEEE in the germline V gene. V trimming: 4 bases; J trimming: 0 bases; junction bases outside the gene matches: 5. The CDR3 loop spans 16 amino acids. DNA of the CDR3: TGTGCCAGCAGCCGGGGGGGACATTCGAACACCGGGGAGCTGTTTTTT. It is translated as CASSRGGHSNTGELFF.

This sequence joins TRBV2 and TRBJ1-2; 11 bases are a match to TRBD1. The trim removed 5 bases at V and 4 bases at J, leaving 9 bases unmatched. Germline CDR1 reads SNHLY; CDR2 reads FYNNEI. This CDR3 is built from 16 residues. In DNA, the CDR3 is TGTGCCAGCAGTTTTCTTGGGACAGGGGGTTCCTATGGCTACACCTTC. Translated, it gives CASSFLGTGGSYGYTF.

The V and J genes are TRBV7-2 and TRBJ2-2, with D perhaps TRBD2 (5 bases). Trimming removed 4 bases from V and 0 bases from J, with 9 bases in between. This CDR3 has 15 residues. Germline CDR1 and CDR2: SGHTA and FQGNSA. The chain's CDR3 is CASSYSGPNTGELFF. CDR3 bases: TGTGCCAGCAGCTACAGCGGCCCGAACACCGGGGAGCTGTTTTTT. The variable domain in full, completed from reference TRBV7-2 and TRBJ2-2, reads GAGVSQSPSNKVTEKGKDVELRCDPISGHTALYWYRQSLGQGLEFLIYFQGNSAPDKSGLPSDRFSAERTGGSVSTLTIQRTQQEDSAVYLCASSYSGPNTGELFFGEGSRLTVL.

This clone was picked up a small number of times. The V and J genes are TRBV29-1 and TRBJ1-2; a possible D gene is TRBD1 (6 bases). The CDR3 contains 11 residues. CDR1 SQVTM and CDR2 ANQGSEA come from the germline V gene. V dropped 7 bases and J dropped 8 bases, with 14 bases sitting between them. CDR3 loop: CSARGTWGYTF. In DNA form, the CDR3 reads TGCAGCGCCAGGGGAACTTGGGGCTACACCTTC. Together with reference TRBV29-1 and TRBJ1-2, the CDR3 gives the full variable domain: SAVISQKPSRDICQRGTSLTIQCQVDSQVTMMFWYRQQPGQSLTLIATANQGSEATYESGFVIDKFPISRPNLTFSTLTVSNMSPEDSSIYLCSARGTWGYTFGSGTRLTVV.

CDR3 region: CASSPARQGGKLFF. CDR3 nucleotide sequence: TGTGCCAGTAGCCCCGCCCGACAGGGGGGAAAACTGTTTTTT. The chain has TRBV19 and TRBJ1-4; 9 bases are a match to TRBD1. This CDR3 contains 14 residues. The trim removed 6 bases at V and 10 bases at J, leaving 9 bases unmatched. Per germline, CDR1 LNHDA and CDR2 SQIVND (reference sequence).

V gene TRBV29-1 combines with J gene TRBJ1-4; D unclear. Trimming took 4 bases from V and 5 from J, leaving 17 bases between them. Germline CDR1 is SQVTM and CDR2 is ANQGSEA. This CDR3 has 15 residues. The CDR3, as DNA: TGCAGCGTTGCAGGAGACCCGGCGGGAAATGAAAAACTGTTTTTT. Protein product: CSVAGDPAGNEKLFF.

This chain links TRBV24-1 with TRBJ2-5, with D tentatively TRBD1 (6 bases). Germline loops: CDR1 KGHDR, CDR2 SFDVKD. V was clipped by 4 bases and J by 5 bases, with 13 bases between them. The CDR3 loop spans 14 amino acids. CDR3: CATSETTGSETQYF. As DNA, the CDR3 is TGTGCCACCAGTGAGACCACAGGGAGCGAGACCCAGTACTTC.

As to this clone: In the same sample, other DNA sequences code for this CDR3. This chain links TRBV12-3 or TRBV12-4 with TRBJ1-1; D possibly corresponds to TRBD1 (5 bases). V was shortened by 5 bases and J by 1 base, with 8 bases between the two germline ends. The CDR3 sequence is 13 residues long. The CDR3 DNA is TGTGCCAGCAGTCTACAGGAGAACACTGAAGCTTTCTTT. Translating it yields CASSLQENTEAFF.

The chain uses TRBV7-9 and TRBJ2-3; tentatively, D is TRBD1 (5 bases). This CDR3 comprises 13 residues. Germline CDR1 is SEHNR and CDR2 is FQNEAQ (reference sequence). V was cut by 1 base and J by 9 bases, with 11 bases left in between. The CDR3 nucleotides are TGTGCCAGCAGCTTAGGGGCGGCAGGGACGCAGTATTTT. Protein: CASSLGAAGTQYF.

Regarding this clone: A much larger clone sits a single nucleotide away, making a read error possible. V gene TRBV5-1 combines with J gene TRBJ1-2; D is undetermined. Germline V gene sequence: CDR1 SGHRS, CDR2 YFSETQ. The ends were cut back, 0 bases at V and 0 bases at J, with 9 bases in the middle. The CDR3 extends over 15 amino acids. CDR3 sequence reads: CASSLDAGPNYGYTF. In DNA, the CDR3 is TGCGCCAGCAGCTTGGACGCAGGCCCTAACTATGGCTACACCTTC.

The chain joins TRBV12-5 to TRBJ2-2; TRBD1 matches 7 bases. The CDR3 covers 15 residues. Germline V gene lookup returns CDR1 LGHNT and CDR2 FRNRAP. V lost 2 bases, J lost 5 bases, and 5 bases stayed unmatched. The chain's CDR3 is CASGLNTGVTGELFF. CDR3 DNA: TGTGCTAGTGGTTTGAACACAGGGGTTACCGGGGAGCTGTTTTTT.

The CDR3 nucleotides are TGTGCCAGCAGTTACTCGGACAGGTTAGACACTGAAGCTTTCTTT. It translates to CASSYSDRLDTEAFF. The gene calls are TRBV6-5 and TRBJ1-1; TRBD1 aligns across 7 bases. V lost 0 bases and J lost 3; bases outside the gene matches: 4. CDR3 length: 15 residues. The germline V gene has CDR1 MNHEY and CDR2 SVGAGI.

V is TRBV4-1 and J is TRBJ1-4; D is possibly TRBD1 (6 bases). This CDR3 has 16 residues. Trimming cost V 1 base and J 8 bases, with 17 bases left between them. CDR1 and CDR2 (germline): MGHRA, YSYEKL. The CDR3 loop is CASSQAGGRREEKLFF. The CDR3 region has the DNA TGCGCCAGCAGCCAAGCGGGGGGGCGTCGCGAAGAAAAACTGTTTTTT.

CDR3 protein: CASSLGQGADTQYF. The CDR3 DNA reads as TGCGCCAGCAGCTTAGGACAGGGGGCGGATACGCAGTATTTT. The rearrangement joins TRBV5-1 to TRBJ2-3; 11 bases map to TRBD1. The CDR3 loop spans 14 amino acids. V dropped 2 bases and J dropped 6; count of bases not matched to a gene: 2. Looked up from germline, CDR1 is SGHRS and CDR2 is YFSETQ.

This clone was observed once. The gene calls are TRBV5-4 and TRBJ2-1; 9 bases are a match to TRBD2. The germline CDR1 and CDR2 sequences are SGHNT and YYREEE (reference sequence). J was trimmed by 9 bases and V by 0 bases; bases with no gene match: 10. CDR3 length: 16 amino acids. Here the CDR3 reads CASSLVLGRGGIEQFF. The CDR3 DNA reads TGTGCCAGCAGCTTGGTATTAGGGCGGGGGGGCATTGAGCAGTTCTTC.

The chain carries TRBV27 and TRBJ2-1; possible D gene TRBD2, 7 bases. Germline V gene sequence: CDR1 MNHEY, CDR2 SMNVEV (reference sequence). Trimming took off 4 bases at V and 0 bases at J, with 13 bases between the two ends. CDR3 length: 16 amino acids. The CDR3 sequence is CASSSRRGASYNEQFF. Written as DNA, the CDR3 is TGTGCCAGCAGTTCCCGCCGGGGGGCCTCCTACAATGAGCAGTTCTTC.

The CDR3 bases are TGCGCCAGCGCCCGCAGTGAGGGCGAAGCTTTCTTT. Its translation is CASARSEGEAFF. V and J are TRBV5-1 and TRBJ1-1; no clear D gene. The V gene's germline CDR1 is SGHRS and CDR2 YFSETQ. This CDR3 contains 12 residues. V was cut by 7 bases and J by 8 bases, with 15 bases left in between.